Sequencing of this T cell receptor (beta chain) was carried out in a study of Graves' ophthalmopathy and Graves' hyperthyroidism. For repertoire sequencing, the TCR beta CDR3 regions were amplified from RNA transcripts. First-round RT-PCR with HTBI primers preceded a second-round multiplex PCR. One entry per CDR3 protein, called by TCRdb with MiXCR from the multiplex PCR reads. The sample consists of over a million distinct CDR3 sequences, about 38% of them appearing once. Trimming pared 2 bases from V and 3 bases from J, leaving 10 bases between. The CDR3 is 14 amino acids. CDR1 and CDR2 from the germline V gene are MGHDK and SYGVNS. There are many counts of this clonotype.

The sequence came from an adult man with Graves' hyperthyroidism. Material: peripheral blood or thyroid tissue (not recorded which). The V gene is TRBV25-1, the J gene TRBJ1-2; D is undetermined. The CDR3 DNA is TGTGCCAGCAGTGAAGACGGGAGGGACTATGGCTACACCTTC. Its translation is CASSEDGRDYGYTF.